This T cell receptor beta chain derives from a study of blood T cell repertoires in COVID-19. Background on the study: COVID-19 samples from acute and convalescent phases originated in the United States, Italy and Spain. T cells, B-cell-depleted T cells, or PBMCs supplied cDNA or gDNA.

The length of the CDR3 is 16 residues. Germline-derived CDR1 and CDR2 are SGHTA and FQGNSA. Trimming pared 7 bases from V and 0 bases from J, leaving 16 bases between. Original analysis: Using reference gene primer amplification, nucleated cell counts were estimated. The method was immunoSEQ multiplex PCR; TCRdb's version includes in-frame clones alone and lacks a portion of them. That table gives V, J and clone size, and the DNA gave D and trimming. The sample holds more than 65,000 clones; 60% to 80% are singletons and the top ten take approximately 17%. The material sequenced was peripheral blood. This TCR came from a man between 60 and 75 years old with acute or convalescent COVID-19. V usage is TRBV7-2 and J usage is TRBJ2-1, with D possibly being TRBD2 (6 bases). Here the CDR3 DNA reads TGTGCCAGCACCTCGCTTCGGGGGAGCTCCTACAATGAGCAGTTCTTC. This sequence encodes CASTSLRGSSYNEQFF. Full variable domain (rest looked up from reference TRBV7-2 and TRBJ2-1): GAGVSQSPSNKVTEKGKDVELRCDPISGHTALYWYRQSLGQGLEFLIYFQGNSAPDKSGLPSDRFSAERTGGSVSTLTIQRTQQEDSAVYLCASTSLRGSSYNEQFFGPGTRLTVL.